Each of the 14 T cell receptor beta chains below was sequenced from the same sample in a study of blood T cell repertoires in COVID-19. Here immunoSEQ multiplex PCR was the method, and the copy in TCRdb shows in-frame clones only, minus some. This table has 110,000 or so clones, about 80% appearing once. Material for sequencing was peripheral blood. All receptors come from a woman between 45 and 65 years old with acute or convalescent COVID-19.

The rearrangement links TRBV9 to TRBJ1-4; the match to TRBD1 covers 10 bases. J was trimmed by 7 bases and V by 4 bases; bases with no gene match: 4. CDR3 length: 14 residues. Germline-derived CDR1 and CDR2 are SGDLS and YYNGEE. As DNA, the CDR3 is TGTGCCAGCAGCAGCCGGACAGGGGGTGAAAAACTGTTTTTT. Amino acid sequence: CASSSRTGGEKLFF.

J is TRBJ1-6 and V is TRBV10-3, with 7 positions matching TRBD1. Germline V gene data show CDR1 as ENHRY and CDR2 as SYGVKD. This CDR3 comprises 14 residues. The V gene end was trimmed by 7 bases and the J gene end by 6 bases; junction bases not matched to a gene: 6. CDR3 in amino acids: CAIKMDRTNSPLHF. The CDR3, as DNA: TGTGCCATCAAGATGGACAGGACTAATTCACCCCTCCACTTT.

The chain is built from TRBV18 and TRBJ1-2; perhaps TRBD1 as D (5 bases). The ends were cut back, 5 bases at V and 1 base at J, with 17 bases in the middle. The CDR3 runs 16 residues. CDR1 KGHSH and CDR2 LQKENI come from the germline V gene. CDR3 in DNA: TGTGCCAGCTCAGAAACACAGACAGCCTATAACTATGGCTACACCTTC. This sequence encodes CASSETQTAYNYGYTF.

The rearrangement uses TRBV11-2 and TRBJ1-1; D perhaps matches TRBD1 (6 bases). This CDR3 spans 13 amino acids. Germline CDR1 SGHAT, CDR2 FQNNGV. Trimming stripped 5 bases from V and 5 bases from J, with 12 bases between. CDR3 protein: CASSPQGGTEAFF. In DNA form, the CDR3 reads TGTGCCAGCAGCCCCCAAGGGGGAACTGAAGCTTTCTTT.

This clone showed up just a few times. The chain is built from TRBV4-1 and TRBJ1-1; D is ambiguous. The CDR3 covers 16 residues. Per germline, CDR1 MGHRA and CDR2 YSYEKL. V was shortened by 0 bases and J by 5 bases, with 16 bases between the two germline ends. This chain's CDR3 is CASSQDQYPPGTEAFF. The CDR3 DNA is TGCGCCAGCAGCCAAGATCAATACCCCCCGGGGACTGAAGCTTTCTTT.

The gene calls are TRBV24-1 and TRBJ1-5; no clear D gene. V lost 5 bases and J lost 6, with 13 bases in between. This CDR3 is built from 14 residues. Germline CDR1 and CDR2: KGHDR and SFDVKD. The CDR3 here is CATSGAGESQPQHF. The DNA for the CDR3 is TGTGCCACCAGTGGGGCCGGGGAATCTCAGCCCCAGCATTTT.

The chain carries TRBV19 and TRBJ1-5; the D gene is possibly TRBD1 (6 bases). The V gene lost 3 bases and the J gene lost 5 bases, with 20 bases spanning the gap. The CDR3 sequence is 17 residues long. Germline V gene sequence: CDR1 LNHDA, CDR2 SQIVND (reference sequence). The CDR3 DNA sequence: TGTGCCAGTAGTATTATCCCCTCCGGACAGCGCTATCAGCCCCAGCATTTT. Translation gives CASSIIPSGQRYQPQHF.

V and J are TRBV18 and TRBJ1-1; D remains unclear. The CDR3 consists of 16 residues. Trimming pared 3 bases from V and 2 bases from J, leaving 16 bases between. Germline-derived CDR1 and CDR2 are KGHSH and LQKENI. This chain's CDR3 is CASSPGYRTGNTEAFF. DNA of the CDR3: TGTGCCAGCTCACCCGGATATAGGACGGGAAACACTGAAGCTTTCTTT.

The gene calls are TRBV6-1 and TRBJ1-6, with TRBD1 as a possible D gene (5 bases). V gave up 2 bases and J gave up 6 bases, with 8 bases separating them. The V gene's germline CDR1 is MNHNS and CDR2 SASEGT. This CDR3 contains 14 residues. The CDR3 coding sequence is TGTGCCAGCAGTGAAATAACAGGTAATTCACCCCTCCACTTT. Protein: CASSEITGNSPLHF.

This sequence joins TRBV3-1 (or the pseudogene TRBV3-2) and TRBJ1-1; D unresolved. Trimming left V 2 bases short and J 4 bases short, with 11 bases between. The germline CDR1 and CDR2 sequences are LGHDT and YNNKEL (reference sequence). This CDR3 spans 14 amino acids. As DNA, the CDR3 is TGTGCCAGCAGCCAACCAGCGGGTAGCACTGAAGCTTTCTTT. Its translation is CASSQPAGSTEAFF.

This chain links TRBV11-2 with TRBJ1-5; TRBD1 aligns across 8 bases. CDR3 size: 14 residues. Germline V gene data show CDR1 as SGHAT and CDR2 as FQNNGV. The ends lost 1 base at V and 4 bases at J; junction bases unmatched: 0. CDR3 residues: CASSLGQGNQPQHF. CDR3 bases: TGTGCCAGCAGCTTAGGACAGGGGAATCAGCCCCAGCATTTT.

This chain joins TRBV6-5 and TRBJ1-2; D perhaps matches TRBD1 (6 bases). The germline gives CDR1 MNHEY, CDR2 SVGAGI. CDR3 length equals 13 residues. Trimming left V 8 bases short and J 8 bases short, with 18 bases between. The CDR3 coding sequence is TGTGCCAGCCGACCAACAGGGACGCGGGGCTACACCTTC. This codes for CASRPTGTRGYTF.

The rearrangement links TRBV7-2 to TRBJ1-2; 7 bases are shared with TRBD1. J was trimmed by 1 base and V by 1 base; bases with no gene match: 12. Germline V lookup: CDR1 SGHTA, CDR2 FQGNSA. This CDR3 is 18 amino acids long. CDR3 bases: TGTGCCAGCAGCTTAGTAGAAGCAGGGGGTACGTTTAACTATGGCTACACCTTC. The encoded protein is CASSLVEAGGTFNYGYTF.

This clone was found once. The CDR3 sequence is CASSPRQGPNTGELFF. CDR3 sequence (DNA): TGTGCCAGCAGCCCTAGACAGGGGCCGAACACCGGGGAGCTGTTTTTT. V and J are TRBV7-6 and TRBJ2-2, with 8 bases lining up with TRBD1. CDR1 is SGHVS and CDR2 is FNYEAQ in the germline V gene. The junction had 5 bases not matched to a gene; V was cut back by 5 bases and J by 0 bases. The CDR3 runs 16 residues.